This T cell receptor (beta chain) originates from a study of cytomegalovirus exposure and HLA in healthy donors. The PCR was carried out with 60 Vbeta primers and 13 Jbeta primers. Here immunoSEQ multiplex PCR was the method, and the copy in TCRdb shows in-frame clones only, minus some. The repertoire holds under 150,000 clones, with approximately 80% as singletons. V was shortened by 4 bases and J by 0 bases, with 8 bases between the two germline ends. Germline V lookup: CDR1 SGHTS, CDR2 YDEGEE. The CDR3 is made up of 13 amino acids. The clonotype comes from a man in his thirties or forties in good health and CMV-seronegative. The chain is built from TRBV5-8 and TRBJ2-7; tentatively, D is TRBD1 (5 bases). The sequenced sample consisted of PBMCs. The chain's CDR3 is CASSRQSSYEQYF. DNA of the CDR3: TGTGCCAGCAGCCGACAGAGCTCCTACGAGCAGTACTTC. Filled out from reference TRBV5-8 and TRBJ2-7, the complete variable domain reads EAGVTQSPTHLIKTRGQQATLRCSPISGHTSVYWYQQALGLGLQFLLWYDEGEERNRGNFPPRFSGRQFPNYSSELNVNALELEDSALYLCASSRQSSYEQYFGPGTRLTVT.